Below are 10 T cell receptor beta chains sequenced from a single sample in a study of blood T cell repertoires in COVID-19. Here immunoSEQ multiplex PCR was the method, and the copy in TCRdb shows in-frame clones only, minus some. The sample yields 400,000 to 450,000 clones, about nine tenths seen once. Material for sequencing was peripheral blood. Source of these receptors: a woman in her forties or fifties with COVID-19, enrolled during active disease.

V is TRBV3-1 (or the pseudogene TRBV3-2) and J is TRBJ2-1, with TRBD1 matching over 9 bases. With V trimmed by 4 bases and J by 8 bases, 6 bases remained unmatched. The CDR3 contains 14 residues. CDR1 is LGHDT, CDR2 YNNKEL, per germline (reference sequence). In DNA, the CDR3 is TGTGCCAGCAGCCCCGGGACAGGGAACTATGAGCAGTTCTTC. It codes for CASSPGTGNYEQFF.

The chain links TRBV2 to TRBJ2-1; 10 bases align to TRBD1. The CDR3 has 13 amino acids. CDR1 is SNHLY and CDR2 is FYNNEI in the germline V gene. The V gene end was trimmed by 10 bases and the J gene end by 7 bases; junction bases not matched to a gene: 7. The CDR3 here is CATGTGAVNEQFF. DNA for the CDR3: TGTGCCACCGGGACAGGGGCAGTGAATGAGCAGTTCTTC. Full variable domain (missing parts from reference TRBV2 and TRBJ2-1): EPEVTQTPSHQVTQMGQEVILRCVPISNHLYFYWYRQILGQKVEFLVSFYNNEISEKSEIFDDQFSVERPDGSNFTLKIRSTKLEDSAMYFCATGTGAVNEQFFGPGTRLTVL.

This sequence joins TRBV2 and TRBJ2-1; 12 bases line up with TRBD2. Germline V gene lookup returns CDR1 SNHLY and CDR2 FYNNEI. This CDR3 is 16 amino acids long. The trim removed 5 bases at V and 9 bases at J, leaving 11 bases unmatched. The CDR3 is CASSLQLAGGRREQFF. For the CDR3, the DNA is TGTGCCAGCAGTCTTCAGCTAGCGGGGGGGAGGCGTGAGCAGTTCTTC.

The chain couples TRBV6-5 to TRBJ1-1; the D is unclear. Between the trimmed V and J ends, which lost 2 bases and 1 base, there was a span of 14 bases. The CDR3 length is 16 residues. CDR1 and CDR2 from the germline V gene are MNHEY and SVGAGI. The CDR3 protein is CASSYGDGRWNTEAFF. Here the CDR3 DNA reads TGTGCCAGCAGTTACGGAGACGGCAGATGGAACACTGAAGCTTTCTTT.

The chain employs TRBV5-4 and TRBJ1-2, with a tentative D call TRBD1 (5 bases). The CDR3 runs 14 residues. With 0 bases removed from V and 7 bases from J, the gap between germline ends came to 13 bases. Germline-derived CDR1 and CDR2 are SGHNT and YYREEE (reference sequence). The CDR3 region is CASSLAGSGGGYTF. The CDR3 region has the DNA TGTGCCAGCAGCTTGGCCGGGTCCGGGGGTGGCTACACCTTC.

This chain links TRBV6-5 with TRBJ2-7; D possibly corresponds to TRBD2 (6 bases). The CDR3 consists of 14 residues. Trimming shortened V by 1 base and J by 8 bases, and 15 bases separated the two germline ends. Per the germline V gene, CDR1 is MNHEY and CDR2 is SVGAGI. CDR3 in DNA: TGTGCCAGCAGTTACTATGACGGGGGAGGTAAGCAGTACTTC. Its translation: CASSYYDGGGKQYF.

The gene calls are TRBV28 and TRBJ2-5; D might be TRBD1 (7 bases). The germline V gene has CDR1 MDHEN and CDR2 SYDVKM. V gave up 3 bases and J gave up 10 bases, with 9 bases separating them. The CDR3 extends over 11 amino acids. CDR3 coding DNA: TGTGCCAGCAGTTTCAGGGGGGACCAGTACTTC. It yields the protein CASSFRGDQYF.

The CDR3 coding sequence is TGTGCCAGCAGCTTGGGACTAGCGCTGAACACCGGGGAGCTGTTTTTT. This gives the protein CASSLGLALNTGELFF. This sequence joins TRBV5-5 and TRBJ2-2, with 8 positions matching TRBD2. Germline trimming cut 0 bases from V and 1 base from J; bases unmatched to any gene: 2. The CDR3 length is 16 residues. Germline lookup yields CDR1 SGHKS and CDR2 YYEKEE (reference sequence).

The J gene is TRBJ1-2, the V gene TRBV7-9, with 11 bases lining up with TRBD1. Losses at the gene ends were 5 bases for V and 0 bases for J; bases not matched to a gene: 5. The CDR3 totals 16 residues. Germline V gene sequence: CDR1 SEHNR, CDR2 FQNEAQ (reference sequence). CDR3 loop: CASSLGQGVANYGYTF. CDR3 bases: TGTGCCAGCAGCCTGGGACAGGGGGTAGCTAACTATGGCTACACCTTC.

This clone appeared once. J is TRBJ1-5 and V is TRBV6-2 or TRBV6-3; no reliable D call. The germline V gene has CDR1 MNHEY and CDR2 SVGEGT. This CDR3 comprises 16 residues. V lost 0 bases and J lost 0, with 9 bases in between. This CDR3 is CASSYSGGSSNQPQHF. Written as DNA, the CDR3 is TGTGCCAGCAGTTACTCGGGAGGCAGTAGCAATCAGCCCCAGCATTTT.